This record concerns one T cell receptor beta chain sequence. Original methodology: Reference gene primer amplification in the assay estimated nucleated cell counts. Here immunoSEQ multiplex PCR was the method, and the copy in TCRdb shows in-frame clones only, minus some. V and J calls and clone size come straight from that table; D and trimming were deduced from the DNA. The sample carries roughly 180,000 clones, around 85% recorded once. These data belong to a study of blood T cell repertoires in COVID-19. In the study overall: Sites across the United States, Italy and Spain contributed samples from acute and convalescent COVID-19. Sources were T cells, B-cell-depleted T cells, or PBMCs; the material itself was cDNA or gDNA.

The source material was peripheral blood. The sequence derives from a woman aged 55-70 years with acute or convalescent COVID-19.

This CDR3 is CASTLGLAGDTGELFF. DNA of the CDR3: TGCGCCAGCACCCTGGGACTAGCGGGAGACACCGGGGAGCTGTTTTTT. The V gene is TRBV10-2, the J gene TRBJ2-2; TRBD2 agrees at 14 bases. Germline V lookup: CDR1 WSHSY, CDR2 SAAADI. This CDR3 has 16 residues. Trimming took 7 bases from V and 3 from J; bases not matched to a gene: 4.